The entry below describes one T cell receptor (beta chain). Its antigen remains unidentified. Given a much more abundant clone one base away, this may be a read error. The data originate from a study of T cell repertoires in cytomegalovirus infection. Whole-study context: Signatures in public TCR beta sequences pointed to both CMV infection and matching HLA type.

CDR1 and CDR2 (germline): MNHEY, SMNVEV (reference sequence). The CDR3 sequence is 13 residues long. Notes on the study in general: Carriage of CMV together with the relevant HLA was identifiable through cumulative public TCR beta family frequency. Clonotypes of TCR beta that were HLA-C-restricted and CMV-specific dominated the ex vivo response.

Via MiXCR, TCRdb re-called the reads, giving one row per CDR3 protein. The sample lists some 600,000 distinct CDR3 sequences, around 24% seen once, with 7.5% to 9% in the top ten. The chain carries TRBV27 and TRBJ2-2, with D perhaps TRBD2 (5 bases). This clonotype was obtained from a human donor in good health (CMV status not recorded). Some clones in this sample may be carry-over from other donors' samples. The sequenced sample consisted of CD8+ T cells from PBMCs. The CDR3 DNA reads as TGTGCCAGCAGTTTATTCTCCACCGGGGTGCTGTTTTTT. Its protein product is CASSLFSTGVLFF.